These 30 T cell receptor beta chains were sequenced from one sample in a study of blood T cell repertoires in COVID-19. Using immunoSEQ multiplex PCR, the repertoire was profiled, and TCRdb retains in-frame clones only, with some absent. The sample consists of around 110,000 clones, under 95% of them appearing once. The source material was peripheral blood. Receptors originate from a woman in her twenties or thirties with acute or convalescent COVID-19.

The chain carries TRBV4-3 and TRBJ2-1; TRBD2 matches at 9 bases. The CDR3 has 16 amino acids. Germline lookup yields CDR1 LGHNA and CDR2 YSLEER. J gave up 7 bases and V 4 bases, and 11 bases lay outside the gene matches. CDR3 protein: CASSRPRAGGRNEQFF. The DNA for the CDR3 is TGCGCCAGCAGCCGCCCCCGAGCGGGAGGACGGAATGAGCAGTTCTTC.

The genes are TRBV5-1 and TRBJ2-1; 13 positions match TRBD2. This CDR3 is built from 16 residues. CDR1 SGHRS and CDR2 YFSETQ come from the germline V gene. V was pared by 3 bases and J by 6 bases, with 6 bases of the junction left unmatched. The CDR3 nucleotides read TGCGCCAGCAGCTACGGACTAGCGGGAGATAGCAATGAGCAGTTCTTC. Amino acid sequence: CASSYGLAGDSNEQFF.

This chain connects TRBV30 to TRBJ2-1; TRBD2 aligns across 8 bases. The CDR3 is made up of 12 amino acids. The germline V gene has CDR1 GTSNPN and CDR2 SVGIG (reference sequence). V lost 8 bases to trimming and J lost 10 bases; unmatched junction nucleotides: 10. The CDR3: CALRGGRGEQFF. The CDR3 nucleotides are TGTGCCCTCCGCGGGGGGCGGGGAGAGCAGTTCTTC.

The gene calls are TRBV28 and TRBJ1-2, with D perhaps matching TRBD1 (5 bases). Germline values: CDR1 MDHEN, CDR2 SYDVKM. V was cut by 3 bases and J by 4 bases, with 15 bases left in between. CDR3 length: 15 amino acids. CDR3: CASSFPLGGVYGYTF. The CDR3 DNA reads as TGTGCCAGCAGTTTCCCCCTCGGGGGGGTCTATGGCTACACCTTC.

This clone is labeled as medium-sized (0.01 to 0.1%). This chain joins TRBV7-8 and TRBJ1-3, with unresolved D. V dropped 5 bases and J dropped 8 bases, with 25 bases sitting between them. This CDR3 is built from 17 residues. From germline, CDR1 is SGHVS and CDR2 FQNEAQ. The chain's CDR3 is CASSPSLREGGLHTIYF. The CDR3, as DNA: TGTGCCAGCAGCCCCTCCCTCCGAGAGGGTGGGTTGCACACCATATATTTT. Based on the CDR3 plus reference TRBV7-8 and TRBJ1-3, the full variable domain is GAGVSQSPRYKVAKRGQDVALRCDPISGHVSLFWYQQALGQGPEFLTYFQNEAQLDKSGLPSDRFFAERPEGSVSTLKIQRTQQEDSAVYLCASSPSLREGGLHTIYFGEGSWLTVV.

This clone is a singleton in its sample. The chain links TRBV5-1 to TRBJ2-1; D might be TRBD2 (6 bases). The CDR3 is 14 residues long. Germline loops: CDR1 SGHRS, CDR2 YFSETQ. The germline V and J ends were trimmed by 3 bases and 6 bases, with 13 bases remaining between them. The CDR3 protein is CASSSSRDFNEQFF. The CDR3 bases are TGCGCCAGCAGCTCGAGCCGGGACTTCAATGAGCAGTTCTTC. Variable domain in full (rest from reference TRBV5-1 and TRBJ2-1): KAGVTQTPRYLIKTRGQQVTLSCSPISGHRSVSWYQQTPGQGLQFLFEYFSETQRNKGNFPGRFSGRQFSNSRSEMNVSTLELGDSALYLCASSSSRDFNEQFFGPGTRLTVL.

This rearrangement joins TRBV7-2 to TRBJ2-7, with D perhaps matching TRBD2 (6 bases). Germline V gene data show CDR1 as SGHTA and CDR2 as FQGNSA. Trimming shortened V by 5 bases and J by 7 bases, and 18 bases separated the two germline ends. The CDR3 covers 14 residues. The CDR3 sequence is CASSLSGYPSEQYF. CDR3 nucleotide sequence: TGTGCCAGCAGCCTCAGCGGGTACCCGTCTGAGCAGTACTTC.

The CDR3: CASSLRSVTEAFF. In DNA, the CDR3 is TGTGCCAGCAGTTTAAGGAGTGTGACTGAAGCTTTCTTT. The V gene is TRBV28, the J gene TRBJ1-1, with unresolved D. There are 13 residues in the CDR3. V was pared by 2 bases and J by 5 bases, with 9 bases between. Germline loops: CDR1 MDHEN, CDR2 SYDVKM.

This sequence joins TRBV11-2 and TRBJ2-5, with D tentatively TRBD2 (5 bases). In germline, CDR1 is SGHAT, CDR2 FQNNGV. CDR3 length: 14 residues. V lost 4 bases to trimming and J lost 5 bases, with 14 bases between them. In DNA, the CDR3 is TGTGCCAGCAGCTCCGGCGGGCCGCTGGAGACCCAGTACTTC. Protein: CASSSGGPLETQYF.

The chain joins TRBV7-6 to TRBJ2-2; TRBD2 is a possible D gene (6 bases). V was clipped by 2 bases and J by 2 bases, with 12 bases between them. Per the germline V gene, CDR1 is SGHVS and CDR2 is FNYEAQ. The CDR3 totals 16 residues. The CDR3 DNA follows: TGTGCCAGCAGCTTATTCGGCGGGGACAACACCGGGGAGCTGTTTTTT. It codes for CASSLFGGDNTGELFF.

This sequence joins TRBV7-9 and TRBJ2-7, with 7 bases fitting TRBD1. Looked up from germline, CDR1 is SEHNR and CDR2 is FQNEAQ (reference sequence). This CDR3 has 16 residues. V lost 2 bases to trimming and J lost 0 bases; unmatched junction nucleotides: 7. CDR3: CASSLITGQHSYEQYF. The CDR3 bases are TGTGCCAGCAGCTTAATTACGGGACAGCACTCCTACGAGCAGTACTTC.

The rearrangement joins TRBV9 to TRBJ1-6, with 11 positions matching TRBD1. Losses at the gene ends were 3 bases for V and 8 bases for J; bases not matched to a gene: 4. From germline, CDR1 is SGDLS and CDR2 YYNGEE. The CDR3 totals 15 residues. CDR3 sequence reads: CASSAGQGADSPLHF. The DNA for the CDR3 is TGTGCCAGCAGCGCCGGACAGGGGGCCGATTCACCCCTCCACTTT.

The CDR3 loop is CASSQVTGRGYGYTF. CDR3 DNA: TGTGCCAGCAGCCAAGTAACGGGTAGAGGGTATGGCTACACCTTC. This rearrangement joins TRBV3-1 (or the pseudogene TRBV3-2) to TRBJ1-2; D not resolved. This CDR3 contains 15 residues. V was shortened by 1 base and J by 5 bases, with 14 bases between the two germline ends. In germline, CDR1 is LGHDT, CDR2 YNNKEL (reference sequence).

The count of this clone is one. The chain carries TRBV5-1 and TRBJ1-6, with 8 positions matching TRBD1. CDR1 is SGHRS, CDR2 YFSETQ, per germline. The junction had 4 bases not matched to a gene; V was cut back by 4 bases and J by 7 bases. The CDR3 contains 14 residues. This CDR3 is CASSPGGYNSPLHF. The CDR3 coding sequence is TGCGCCAGCAGCCCAGGGGGCTACAATTCACCCCTCCACTTT.

V usage is TRBV28 and J usage is TRBJ1-6, with D unclear. The CDR3 contains 15 residues. The germline gives CDR1 MDHEN, CDR2 SYDVKM. The V end was cut by 2 bases, the J end by 9 bases, with 14 bases between. CDR3 amino acids: CASSLNPGWGSPLHF. The CDR3 coding sequence is TGTGCCAGCAGTTTAAATCCGGGGTGGGGTTCACCCCTCCACTTT.

The chain recombines TRBV11-2 with TRBJ2-1, with D tentatively TRBD1 (6 bases). With 1 base removed from V and 6 bases from J, the gap between germline ends came to 7 bases. CDR1 is SGHAT and CDR2 is FQNNGV in the germline V gene. The CDR3 has 13 amino acids. Here the CDR3 reads CASSLVGGNEQFF. The CDR3 bases are TGTGCCAGCAGCTTAGTAGGGGGCAATGAGCAGTTCTTC.

The rearrangement uses TRBV4-3 and TRBJ2-7; 7 nucleotides match TRBD1. V shed 5 bases, J shed 5 bases, and the junction held 6 bases outside the gene matches. The CDR3 consists of 13 residues. The germline gives CDR1 LGHNA, CDR2 YSLEER. The CDR3 DNA reads TGCGCCAGCAGCGGGGACGGACAGGACGAGCAGTACTTC. As protein: CASSGDGQDEQYF.

The rearrangement joins TRBV6-2 or TRBV6-3 to TRBJ2-1; a possible D gene is TRBD1 (6 bases). Germline CDR1 MNHEY, CDR2 SVGEGT. With 0 bases removed from V and 3 bases from J, the gap between germline ends came to 21 bases. There are 19 residues in the CDR3. The DNA of the CDR3 is TGTGCCAGCAGTTACTCGCCCCTTCAGAACAGGGCTTACTACAATGAGCAGTTCTTC. This sequence encodes CASSYSPLQNRAYYNEQFF.

This chain connects TRBV3-1 (or the pseudogene TRBV3-2) to TRBJ2-7; TRBD1 aligns across 7 bases. V was pared by 1 base and J by 6 bases, with 6 bases of the junction left unmatched. Germline V CDR1 and CDR2: LGHDT, YNNKEL (reference sequence). This CDR3 is 14 amino acids long. CDR3 DNA sequence: TGTGCCAGCAGCCAAGCGGCACAGGGGTCCGAGCAGTACTTC. It specifies CASSQAAQGSEQYF.

The chain employs TRBV30 and TRBJ2-7, with 12 bases fitting TRBD1. Germline assignment: CDR1 GTSNPN and CDR2 SVGIG (reference sequence). The CDR3 consists of 16 residues. V dropped 1 base and J dropped 7; count of bases not matched to a gene: 11. CDR3 nucleotides: TGTGCCTGGAGTGGGGGCCGGGACAGGGGGCCGGAGGAGCAGTACTTC. Translated: CAWSGGRDRGPEEQYF.

This sequence joins TRBV6-2 or TRBV6-3 and TRBJ2-1, with 9 positions matching TRBD2. Per germline, CDR1 MNHEY and CDR2 SVGEGT. CDR3 length equals 16 residues. V shed 0 bases and J 7 bases; nucleotides not matched to a gene: 7. The CDR3 DNA reads as TGTGCCAGCAGTTACTCGAGGCGGGGGGGCTGGAATGAGCAGTTCTTC. Translating gives CASSYSRRGGWNEQFF.

The rearrangement uses TRBV21-1 and TRBJ2-3; the table names TRBD2, a call not compared with the DNA. TRBV21-1 is deemed a pseudogene. The CDR3 has 13 residues. The CDR3 protein is CASSKEPHFAQYF. DNA of the CDR3: TGTGCCAGCAGCAAAGAGCCTCACTTTGCGCAGTATTTT.

The chain has TRBV28 and TRBJ1-2, with D possibly matching TRBD1 (5 bases). The germline V and J ends were trimmed by 5 bases and 3 bases, with 10 bases remaining between them. CDR1 MDHEN and CDR2 SYDVKM come from the germline V gene. The CDR3 has 13 amino acids. As DNA, the CDR3 is TGTGCCAGCAGTGCGGACATCTACTATGGCTACACCTTC. Translation: CASSADIYYGYTF.

CDR3 loop: CASSLSTSSWHEQYF. In nucleotides, the CDR3 is TGTGCCAGCAGTTTATCGACTAGCTCATGGCACGAGCAGTACTTC. The V call is TRBV27, the J call TRBJ2-7; 7 bases map to TRBD2. Germline-derived CDR1 and CDR2 are MNHEY and SMNVEV (reference sequence). The CDR3 covers 15 residues. V lost 0 bases, J lost 5 bases, and 7 bases stayed unmatched.

The chain is built from TRBV19 and TRBJ2-7; TRBD1 aligns across 7 bases. The tail of the sequence fits TRBJ2-1 better, so the J call may be wrong. Germline V gene data show CDR1 as LNHDA and CDR2 as SQIVND (reference sequence). The CDR3 extends over 15 amino acids. CDR3: CASSIDRDSYNEQFF. CDR3 nucleotide sequence: TGTGCCAGTAGTATTGACAGGGACTCCTACAATGAGCAGTTCTTC.

This chain links TRBV28 with TRBJ1-2, with 7 bases matching TRBD1. V trimming: 6 bases; J trimming: 4 bases; junction bases outside the gene matches: 11. Germline V gene data show CDR1 as MDHEN and CDR2 as SYDVKM. The CDR3 has 15 amino acids. DNA of the CDR3: TGTGCCAGCAGCTCAATCCGGGACAGCCGCTATGGCTACACCTTC. Its translation is CASSSIRDSRYGYTF.

The chain joins TRBV9 to TRBJ1-1; TRBD1 might be the D (5 bases). The CDR3 has 14 residues. Trimming stripped 2 bases from V and 1 base from J, with 9 bases between. The germline CDR1 and CDR2 sequences are SGDLS and YYNGEE. CDR3 amino acids: CASSVGGENTEAFF. The CDR3 DNA reads as TGTGCCAGCAGCGTGGGGGGAGAGAACACTGAAGCTTTCTTT.

The V call is TRBV7-2, the J call TRBJ1-1; unclear D gene. V shed 1 base and J shed 1 base, with 7 bases lying between them. Germline V gene sequence: CDR1 SGHTA, CDR2 FQGNSA. This CDR3 region has 14 residues. CDR3 protein: CASSLVFQNTEAFF. The CDR3 DNA follows: TGTGCCAGCAGCTTAGTTTTTCAGAACACTGAAGCTTTCTTT.

The V and J genes are TRBV12-5 and TRBJ2-3; 11 bases match TRBD1. The trim removed 2 bases at V and 4 bases at J, leaving 5 bases unmatched. The CDR3 runs 16 residues. Germline assignment: CDR1 LGHNT and CDR2 FRNRAP. The CDR3, as DNA: TGTGCTAGTGGTTTGTATGGGACAGGGGGACCAGATACGCAGTATTTT. Translating it yields CASGLYGTGGPDTQYF.

The chain recombines TRBV19 with TRBJ2-7; 9 bases agree with TRBD1. This CDR3 is built from 16 residues. V lost 1 base to trimming and J lost 5 bases; unmatched junction nucleotides: 9. CDR1 is LNHDA, CDR2 SQIVND, per germline (reference sequence). In DNA form, the CDR3 reads TGTGCCAGTAGTATAGGTACCGGGACAGGGAAGGACGAGCAGTACTTC. This gives the protein CASSIGTGTGKDEQYF. Looking up the rest from reference TRBV19 and TRBJ2-7 gives the full variable domain: DGGITQSPKYLFRKEGQNVTLSCEQNLNHDAMYWYRQDPGQGLRLIYYSQIVNDFQKGDIAEGYSVSREKKESFPLTVTSAQKNPTAFYLCASSIGTGTGKDEQYFGPGTRLTVT.